The present TCR beta chain was sequenced within a study of identifying expanded T cells in peripheral blood (dated by TCRdb to about 2019). About the study as a whole: Technical replicates were generated by sequencing separate aliquots of the same genomic DNA pool, with four replicates compared pairwise.

Reading from cysteine to phenylalanine, the CDR3 counts 14 amino acids. The retained sequence is limited to the CDR3, 42 bases, with the frame set at the first base. V lost 10 bases and J lost 6 bases, and the count of bases not matched to a germline gene is 10. Via the germline V gene (reference sequence), CDR1 is LNHDA and CDR2 SQIVND. In regard to this clone: The specificity of this receptor is unknown. Base qualities are missing; no much larger clone stands one base away.

No immune events, such as infections, were documented for the healthy donors during the collection period. Healthy-donor blood repertoires served as a training cohort to calibrate time-dependent variance in a beta-binomial model of T-cell clone differential abundance. The training cohort included about ten healthy donors, of whom 3 were female and 7 were male. On average the donors were about 40 years old, and their ages spanned roughly 29 to 70 years. Whole blood from each healthy donor was obtained from a commercial supplier and was collected at three time points approximately 15 days apart. Genomic DNA was extracted from unsorted whole blood for immunosequencing. The immunoSEQ Assay, which relies on bias-controlled multiplex PCR amplification of genomic DNA, was used to profile TCRbeta CDR3 regions. On the study's bioinformatics: To quantify the absolute abundance of each unique TCRbeta CDR3 region, the sequences were collapsed and filtered. Differential abundance was tested with a binomial (Fisher-equivalent) model and with a beta-binomial model adding time-dependent variance fitted from healthy donors. Any clone with fewer than 5 combined templates was excluded, and a clone was called differentially abundant if its Benjamini-Hochberg FDR was below 0.01. Beta-binomial variance was modeled as a function of total template count across the two samples using the form v = (b*log(k)+a)^2. This is the immuneACCESS table as TCRdb keeps it, with only in-frame sequences that have V and J called. A part of the clones is gone; compared with another copy, unresolved V genes explain less than half, and the rest is unexplained. From that table come the V and J calls and clone size; the DNA was used to work out D and trimming. This sample gives roughly 130,000 clones in total; around nine tenths of them show up just once. The ten largest account for 8% to 9% of the sample.

Here is what the overall study found, with its caveats: Across all healthy-donor time intervals, the beta-binomial model significantly cut both the number of clones called differentially abundant and the false-positive rate. The binomial model flagged around 1.2 differentially abundant clones between technical replicates but approximately 15 over around 2 weeks and 19 to 20 over four weeks. For all healthy donors, the variance in clone template counts between roughly 2-week samples rose significantly as total template count increased. It was expected by the authors that biological variance in healthy repertoires might increase further over much longer intervals, such as months to years.

The sequence joins TRBV19 to TRBJ1-1, and TRBD1 matches 11 of the central bases. This clonotype was obtained from a person aged 18 to 70 in good health. The sample taken for sequencing was blood. The DNA sequence follows: TGTGCCACTAAACCGGACAGGGGGCGCGCTGAAGCTTTCTTT. This is translated as CATKPDRGRAEAFF. The full variable domain, completed from the reference TRBV19 and TRBJ1-1 proteins outside the CDR3, reads DGGITQSPKYLFRKEGQNVTLSCEQNLNHDAMYWYRQDPGQGLRLIYYSQIVNDFQKGDIAEGYSVSREKKESFPLTVTSAQKNPTAFYLCATKPDRGRAEAFFGQGTRLTVV.